Each of the 3 T cell receptor beta chains below was sequenced from the same sample in a study of OX40 agonist ivuxolimab in advanced cancers. The assay was immunoSEQ multiplex PCR, and TCRdb's table has in-frame clones only and misses some. This sample carries 65,000 to 95,000 clones, roughly 84% of them seen once, and the ten largest clones take about 2.1%. Here the sequenced sample was CD4+ or CD8+ T cells sorted from blood, taken in a trial of the OX40 agonist ivuxolimab. The source is an adult with an advanced solid tumor such as melanoma, head and neck, liver or kidney cancer.

V and J are TRBV7-2 and TRBJ2-1; the D is unclear. The CDR3 is 14 amino acids. V was clipped by 2 bases and J by 0 bases, with 5 bases between them. Germline CDR1 SGHTA, CDR2 FQGNSA. DNA for the CDR3: TGTGCCAGCAGCTTATTCAGCTCCTACAATGAGCAGTTCTTC. As protein: CASSLFSSYNEQFF.

V and J are TRBV6-5 and TRBJ2-5; D is perhaps TRBD2 (5 bases). CDR1 and CDR2 from the germline V gene are MNHEY and SVGAGI. Trimming left V 6 bases short and J 1 base short, with 12 bases between. CDR3 length equals 14 residues. The CDR3 sequence: CASSLGLLQETQYF. The CDR3, as DNA: TGTGCCAGCAGCCTAGGACTCCTCCAAGAGACCCAGTACTTC.

This clone was counted a single time. The chain is built from TRBV9 and TRBJ2-3, with a tentative D call TRBD2 (5 bases). Germline CDR1 is SGDLS and CDR2 is YYNGEE. The V end lost 0 bases, the J end lost 8 bases, and 10 bases lay between the germline ends. This CDR3 contains 13 residues. CDR3 DNA sequence: TGTGCCAGCAGCGTAGAGGACCGGGGTACGCAGTATTTT. This translates into CASSVEDRGTQYF.